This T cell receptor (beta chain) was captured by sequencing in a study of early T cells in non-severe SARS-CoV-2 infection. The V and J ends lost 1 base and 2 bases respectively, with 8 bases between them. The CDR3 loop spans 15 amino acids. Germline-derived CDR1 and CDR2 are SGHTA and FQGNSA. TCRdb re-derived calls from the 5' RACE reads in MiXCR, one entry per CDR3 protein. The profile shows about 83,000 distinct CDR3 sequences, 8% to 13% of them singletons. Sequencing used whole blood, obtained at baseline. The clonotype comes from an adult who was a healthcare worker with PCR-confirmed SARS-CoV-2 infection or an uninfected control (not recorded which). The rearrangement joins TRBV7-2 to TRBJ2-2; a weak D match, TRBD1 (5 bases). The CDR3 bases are TGTGCCAGCAGCTTAGGACAGCTAAACACCGGGGAGCTGTTTTTT. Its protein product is CASSLGQLNTGELFF. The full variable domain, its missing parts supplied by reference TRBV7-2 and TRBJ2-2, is GAGVSQSPSNKVTEKGKDVELRCDPISGHTALYWYRQSLGQGLEFLIYFQGNSAPDKSGLPSDRFSAERTGGSVSTLTIQRTQQEDSAVYLCASSLGQLNTGELFFGEGSRLTVL.